This T cell receptor beta chain emerged from a study of blood T cell repertoires in COVID-19. Across the study: In each case, the material was cDNA or gDNA derived from T cells, B-cell-depleted T cells, or PBMCs.

Which cohort a participant joined came from the clinical history participants gave. Assay used: immunoSEQ multiplex PCR; TCRdb lists only in-frame clones, some missing. The sample contains 150,000 to 250,000 clones, 87% of which appear only once. Trimming took 0 bases from V and 4 from J, leaving 13 bases between them. From germline, CDR1 is SGHRS and CDR2 YFSETQ. This CDR3 has 15 amino acids. This TCR came from a woman in her 30s who had recovered from COVID-19. Material: PBMCs or T cells enriched from blood (not recorded which). The rearrangement joins TRBV5-1 to TRBJ1-1; D is possibly TRBD1 (5 bases). CDR3 DNA: TGCGCCAGCAGCTTGGGCCCGGGGGATGTCACTGAAGCTTTCTTT. Encoded protein: CASSLGPGDVTEAFF.